Below are 19 T cell receptor beta chains sequenced from a single sample in a study of CXCR3-negative and CXCR3-positive naive CD8 T cells. Study-level results: Hydrophobicity was higher for TRB CDR3s found in CXCR3-positive naive cells than in CXCR3-negative naive cells.

Via 5' RACE with UMI labels, TRB cDNA libraries were prepared. TCRdb reprocessed the 5' RACE reads and keeps a single row for each CDR3 protein, giving no DNA. In all, the sample yields 140,000 to 150,000 distinct CDR3 sequences. These receptors lack a known antigen. Source material: naive CXCR3+ CD8+ T cells from blood. Regarding subset: CD45RO-CCR7+CD27+CD95- naive CD8+ T cells expressing CXCR3 (TNR3+). The receptors shown here come from a human donor in good health. Some clones in this sample may be carry-over from other donors' samples.

The V call is TRBV4-1, the J call TRBJ2-7; TCRdb returns TRBD1, unconfirmable since there is no DNA. The CDR3 is made up of 14 amino acids. Germline V gene lookup returns CDR1 MGHRA and CDR2 YSYEKL. The CDR3 reads CASSKGQNSYEQYF.

This chain links TRBV23-1 with TRBJ2-7; TCRdb's D call, TRBD1, is unchecked because there is no DNA. TRBV23-1 is sorted into the ORF group, with uncertain function. This CDR3 contains 15 residues. CDR3 region: CASSPQDRWPYEQYF.

CDR3 sequence reads: CASSPTRSTYEQYF. The gene calls are TRBV12-3 or TRBV12-4 and TRBJ2-7. There are 14 residues in the CDR3.

V usage is TRBV12-3 or TRBV12-4 and J usage is TRBJ1-5; TCRdb picks TRBD1, but there is no DNA to check that call. The CDR3 length is 15 residues. The CDR3: CASSPVGGANQPQHF.

The chain couples TRBV15 to TRBJ1-2; TCRdb proposes TRBD1, but this gene call is untestable without DNA. This CDR3 region has 14 residues. Germline lookup yields CDR1 LNHNV and CDR2 YYDKDF (reference sequence). CDR3 region: CATSIGGTNYGYTF.

The genes are TRBV2 and TRBJ2-5; with no DNA, the TCRdb D assignment of TRBD1 cannot be verified. The CDR3 length is 14 residues. Germline CDR1 is SNHLY and CDR2 is FYNNEI. CDR3 in amino acids: CASRNPGQQETQYF.

The chain joins TRBV5-4 to TRBJ2-5; TCRdb indicates TRBD1, and absent DNA this call remains unverified. The CDR3 loop spans 16 amino acids. Germline V CDR1 and CDR2: SGHNT, YYREEE (reference sequence). Here the CDR3 reads CASSPGDREGQETQYF.

V and J are TRBV7-9 and TRBJ2-5; checking the TCRdb D call of TRBD1 is not possible without DNA. The CDR3 has 16 residues. Germline CDR1 SEHNR, CDR2 FQNEAQ (reference sequence). The CDR3 loop is CASSLDPGGGSVPQYF.

The V gene is TRBV29-1, the J gene TRBJ2-7. The CDR3 loop spans 12 amino acids. Germline lookup yields CDR1 SQVTM and CDR2 ANQGSEA. The chain's CDR3 is CSVEDADYEQYF.

The gene calls are TRBV20-1 and TRBJ2-7; there is no DNA to check the TCRdb D call of TRBD1. Germline values: CDR1 DFQATT, CDR2 SNEGSKA (reference sequence). This CDR3 is built from 14 residues. The CDR3 is CSALGGLSSYEQYF.

The genes are TRBV5-6 and TRBJ2-1; TCRdb gives TRBD2 as the D gene, but with no DNA this cannot be confirmed. In germline, CDR1 is SGHDT, CDR2 YYEEEE. The CDR3 length is 15 residues. This CDR3 is CASSLWGLAYNEQFF. The full variable domain, in which reference TRBV5-6 and TRBJ2-1 provide the parts outside the CDR3, is DAGVTQSPTHLIKTRGQQVTLRCSPKSGHDTVSWYQQALGQGPQFIFQYYEEEERQRGNFPDRFSGHQFPNYSSELNVNALLLGDSALYLCASSLWGLAYNEQFFGPGTRLTVL.

The chain employs TRBV7-7 and TRBJ2-1; without DNA, the TCRdb call of TRBD2 cannot be checked. The CDR3 is made up of 17 amino acids. Germline V gene lookup returns CDR1 SSHAT and CDR2 FNYEAQ (reference sequence). The chain's CDR3 is CASSLSAGGGSYNEQFF. Full variable domain (missing parts from reference TRBV7-7 and TRBJ2-1): GAGVSQSPRYKVTKRGQDVTLRCDPISSHATLYWYQQALGQGPEFLTYFNYEAQPDKSGLPSDRFSAERPEGSISTLTIQRTEQRDSAMYRCASSLSAGGGSYNEQFFGPGTRLTVL.

The chain recombines TRBV7-8 with TRBJ2-1; lacking DNA, the TRBD2 call made by TCRdb goes unchecked. The germline V gene encodes CDR1 SGHVS and CDR2 FQNEAQ. This CDR3 has 16 amino acids. CDR3 protein: CASSPTGLAVYNEQFF.

The rearrangement links TRBV7-9 to TRBJ1-1. Germline V gene sequence: CDR1 SEHNR, CDR2 FQNEAQ (reference sequence). This CDR3 contains 13 residues. CDR3 region: CATRGRGNTEAFF. Full variable domain (rest looked up from reference TRBV7-9 and TRBJ1-1): DTGVSQNPRHKITKRGQNVTFRCDPISEHNRLYWYRQTLGQGPEFLTYFQNEAQLEKSRLLSDRFSAERPKGSFSTLEIQRTEQGDSAMYLCATRGRGNTEAFFGQGTRLTVV.

This sequence joins TRBV7-3 and TRBJ2-1; TCRdb's D call of TRBD2 is untestable without DNA. Germline V gives CDR1 SGHTA, CDR2 FQGTGA. CDR3 length: 15 residues. This chain's CDR3 is CASSLMGGGNNEQFF.

This chain connects TRBV6-5 to TRBJ2-7; TCRdb names TRBD1, which stays unverified in the absence of DNA. This CDR3 is 14 amino acids long. The germline V gene has CDR1 MNHEY and CDR2 SVGAGI. Here the CDR3 reads CASRSGGAGGLAYF.

V is TRBV5-1 and J is TRBJ1-1. From germline, CDR1 is SGHRS and CDR2 YFSETQ. The CDR3 length is 13 residues. The CDR3 reads CASSLNGRTEAFF.

CDR3 sequence reads: CSSDRPAGGYTF. The V gene is TRBV29-1, the J gene TRBJ1-2. The CDR3 length is 12 residues. CDR1 and CDR2 from the germline V gene are SQVTM and ANQGSEA.

CDR3 region: CASSDGTGWENTEAFF. This chain joins TRBV6-5 and TRBJ1-1; TCRdb returns TRBD1, unconfirmable since there is no DNA. CDR1 is MNHEY and CDR2 is SVGAGI in the germline V gene. The CDR3 totals 16 residues.